Shown below are 14 T cell receptor beta chains from a single sample sequenced in a study of blood T cell repertoires in COVID-19 (TCRdb year 2020). The library was made by the immunoSEQ multiplex PCR assay. What TCRdb holds here is the immuneACCESS table cut down to in-frame rearrangements. Part of the clones is not present; checked against another copy, under half of the missing clones reflect an unresolved V gene, and the others are unexplained. The sample profile shows 450,000 or so clones; roughly nine tenths of them were found once. In total, the top ten clones hold over 0.7% of the sample. Sequencing used peripheral blood. These receptors came from a man aged 18 to 29 with COVID-19, enrolled during active disease.

The chain is built from TRBV24-1 and TRBJ2-2; a possible D gene is TRBD2 (6 bases). The CDR3 covers 16 residues. V shed 4 bases and J shed 1 base, with 12 bases lying between them. CDR1 is KGHDR, CDR2 SFDVKD, per germline. CDR3 sequence reads: CATSDRRTMNTGELFF. The CDR3 DNA sequence: TGTGCCACCAGTGACCGAAGGACTATGAACACCGGGGAGCTGTTTTTT.

The count of this clone is one. The chain uses TRBV6-2 or TRBV6-3 and TRBJ1-6; D call uncertain. Trimming cost V 2 bases and J 5 bases, with 7 bases left between them. CDR3 size: 14 residues. Germline V CDR1 and CDR2: MNHEY, SVGEGT. The CDR3 here is CASSYGQDNSPLHF. DNA for the CDR3: TGTGCCAGCAGTTACGGGCAGGATAATTCACCCCTCCACTTT.

The CDR3 spells CASSVLAGGTDTQYF. The CDR3, as DNA: TGTGCCAGCAGCGTCCTAGCGGGGGGCACAGATACGCAGTATTTT. V usage is TRBV11-3 and J usage is TRBJ2-3; 10 bases align to TRBD2. Germline loops: CDR1 SGHNT, CDR2 YENEEA. This CDR3 has 15 residues. The V and J ends lost 5 bases and 1 base, in that order; junction bases with no gene match: 3.

The genes are TRBV7-2 and TRBJ1-3; 7 bases agree with TRBD1. The length of the CDR3 is 16 residues. Unmatched junction bases numbered 6, after V lost 2 bases and J lost 2 bases. Looked up from germline, CDR1 is SGHTA and CDR2 is FQGNSA. CDR3 in DNA: TGTGCCAGCAGCTTAATGGTAGGGGGCCCTGGAAACACCATATATTTT. This translates into CASSLMVGGPGNTIYF. The whole variable domain, filled in from reference TRBV7-2 and TRBJ1-3, reads GAGVSQSPSNKVTEKGKDVELRCDPISGHTALYWYRQSLGQGLEFLIYFQGNSAPDKSGLPSDRFSAERTGGSVSTLTIQRTQQEDSAVYLCASSLMVGGPGNTIYFGEGSWLTVV.

V usage is TRBV19 and J usage is TRBJ2-3; 13 nucleotides agree with TRBD2. Per germline, CDR1 LNHDA and CDR2 SQIVND (reference sequence). The V segment lost 7 bases and the J segment 6 bases; nucleotides outside the gene matches: 7. This CDR3 spans 15 amino acids. CDR3 DNA sequence: TGTGCCAGTAAACTAGCGGGAGGGCCGTTGGATACGCAGTATTTT. It codes for CASKLAGGPLDTQYF.

This clone was recorded only once. Here the CDR3 DNA reads TGTGCCAGCAGTCGGGACTACTACAATGAGCAGTTCTTC. It codes for CASSRDYYNEQFF. This chain connects TRBV28 to TRBJ2-1; 7 bases align to TRBD2. V shed 5 bases, J shed 3 bases, and the junction held 1 base outside the gene matches. CDR3 size: 13 residues. Germline assignment: CDR1 MDHEN and CDR2 SYDVKM.

This chain links TRBV7-9 with TRBJ2-1; 8 bases are a match to TRBD2. The V segment lost 5 bases and the J segment 6 bases; nucleotides outside the gene matches: 12. The CDR3 has 16 residues. Germline lookup yields CDR1 SEHNR and CDR2 FQNEAQ (reference sequence). The DNA of the CDR3 is TGTGCCAGCAGCCCAAGCGGGAGCCCTTATCCCAATGAGCAGTTCTTC. This codes for CASSPSGSPYPNEQFF.

The V call is TRBV19, the J call TRBJ2-2; TRBD1 matches at 7 bases. In germline, CDR1 is LNHDA, CDR2 SQIVND (reference sequence). The CDR3 has 14 amino acids. The V gene end was trimmed by 5 bases and the J gene end by 6 bases; junction bases not matched to a gene: 6. CDR3 sequence reads: CASSGRQGPGELFF. CDR3 coding DNA: TGTGCCAGTAGTGGCAGACAGGGCCCCGGGGAGCTGTTTTTT.

The chain couples TRBV27 to TRBJ2-2, with a tentative D call TRBD1 (6 bases). There are 17 residues in the CDR3. CDR1 MNHEY and CDR2 SMNVEV come from the germline V gene (reference sequence). V shed 6 bases and J shed 5 bases, with 22 bases lying between them. This CDR3 reads CASSPTPKTGSTGELFF. CDR3 nucleotides: TGTGCCAGCAGCCCGACCCCCAAAACAGGGTCTACCGGGGAGCTGTTTTTT.

The chain couples TRBV19 to TRBJ2-7; a possible D gene is TRBD2 (6 bases). V was pared by 4 bases and J by 5 bases, with 18 bases between. CDR3 size: 15 residues. Germline lookup yields CDR1 LNHDA and CDR2 SQIVND (reference sequence). As DNA, the CDR3 is TGTGCCAGTAGTAACTACGGAGGGATGACGAACGAGCAGTACTTC. Protein product: CASSNYGGMTNEQYF.

This clone has just one count. CDR3 nucleotide sequence: TGTGCCAGTAGCCCGACTAGCGGCGGGGAGCTGTTTTTT. Encoded protein: CASSPTSGGELFF. The J gene is TRBJ2-2, the V gene TRBV19; 9 positions agree with TRBD2. J gave up 7 bases and V 6 bases, and 3 bases lay outside the gene matches. Germline V gene lookup returns CDR1 LNHDA and CDR2 SQIVND (reference sequence). CDR3 length equals 13 residues.

The V gene is TRBV6-5, the J gene TRBJ1-5; D is possibly TRBD1 (5 bases). Germline V lookup: CDR1 MNHEY, CDR2 SVGAGI. Trimming cost V 2 bases and J 6 bases, with 11 bases left between them. This CDR3 is built from 14 residues. Here the CDR3 reads CASSYQARVQPQHF. The CDR3 nucleotides are TGTGCCAGCAGTTACCAAGCCAGGGTTCAGCCCCAGCATTTT.

The gene calls are TRBV7-9 and TRBJ2-1; the D gene is possibly TRBD2 (6 bases). This CDR3 is 12 amino acids long. V lost 4 bases to trimming and J lost 7 bases, with 8 bases between them. The germline CDR1 and CDR2 sequences are SEHNR and FQNEAQ (reference sequence). The CDR3 region is CASSYGGNEQFF. DNA for the CDR3: TGTGCCAGCAGCTATGGGGGGAATGAGCAGTTCTTC.

The chain links TRBV5-1 to TRBJ2-1; TRBD2 aligns across 9 bases. The germline CDR1 and CDR2 sequences are SGHRS and YFSETQ. The junction had 15 bases not matched to a gene; V was cut back by 5 bases and J by 12 bases. The CDR3 consists of 15 residues. The DNA for the CDR3 is TGCGCCAGCAGTTTAGCGGGAGTGGTTGCTGATGGGCAGTTCTTC. Amino acid sequence: CASSLAGVVADGQFF.